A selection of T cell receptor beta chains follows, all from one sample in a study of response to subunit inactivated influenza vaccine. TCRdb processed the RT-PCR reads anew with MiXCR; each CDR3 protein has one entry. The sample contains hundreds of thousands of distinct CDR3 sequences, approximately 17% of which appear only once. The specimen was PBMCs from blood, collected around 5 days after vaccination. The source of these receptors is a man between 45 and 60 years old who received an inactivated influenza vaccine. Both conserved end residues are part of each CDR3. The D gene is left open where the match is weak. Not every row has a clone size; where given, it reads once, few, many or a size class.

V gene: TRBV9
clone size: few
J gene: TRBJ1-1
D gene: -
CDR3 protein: CASSVAGGGSEAFF
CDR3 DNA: TGTGCCAGCAGCGTAGCCGGGGGCGGGAGTGAAGCTTTCTTT

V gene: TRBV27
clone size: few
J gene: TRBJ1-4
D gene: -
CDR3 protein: CASTLRGTRKEKLFF
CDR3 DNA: TGTGCCAGCACCCTACGGGGAACTCGAAAGGAAAAACTGTTTTTT

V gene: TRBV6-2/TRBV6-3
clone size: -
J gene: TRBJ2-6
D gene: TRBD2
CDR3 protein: CASSAGLAGGIRKGANVLTF
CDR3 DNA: TGTGCCAGCAGCGCGGGACTAGCGGGAGGGATTCGTAAGGGGGCCAACGTCCTGACTTTC

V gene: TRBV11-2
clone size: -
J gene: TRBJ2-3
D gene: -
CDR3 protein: CASSLDPTSTDTQYF
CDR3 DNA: TGTGCCAGCAGCTTAGATCCGACCAGCACAGATACGCAGTATTTT

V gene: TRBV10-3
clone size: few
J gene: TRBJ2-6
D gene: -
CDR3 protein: CAISVQGGPGANVLTF
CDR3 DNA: TGTGCCATCAGTGTACAGGGTGGCCCTGGGGCCAACGTCCTGACTTTC

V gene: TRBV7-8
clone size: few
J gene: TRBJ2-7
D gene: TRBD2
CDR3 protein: CASSQGLAGPSGEQYF
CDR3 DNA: TGTGCCAGCAGCCAGGGACTAGCGGGGCCGTCTGGCGAGCAGTACTTC

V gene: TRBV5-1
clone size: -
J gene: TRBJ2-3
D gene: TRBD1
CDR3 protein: CASSLNPHGQGPDTQYF
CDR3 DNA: TGCGCCAGCAGCTTGAACCCCCACGGACAGGGCCCAGATACGCAGTATTTT

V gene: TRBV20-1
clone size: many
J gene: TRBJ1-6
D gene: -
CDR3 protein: CSARHQRVSLHF
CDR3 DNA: TGCAGTGCTAGACACCAGAGGGTTTCCCTCCACTTT

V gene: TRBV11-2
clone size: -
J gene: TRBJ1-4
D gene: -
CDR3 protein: CASSLMGATNEKLFF
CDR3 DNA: TGTGCCAGCAGCTTAATGGGAGCAACTAATGAAAAACTGTTTTTT

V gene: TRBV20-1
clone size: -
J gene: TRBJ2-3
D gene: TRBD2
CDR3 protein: CSATPGLGAPDTQYF
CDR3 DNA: TGCAGTGCCACTCCGGGACTAGGGGCCCCAGATACGCAGTATTTT

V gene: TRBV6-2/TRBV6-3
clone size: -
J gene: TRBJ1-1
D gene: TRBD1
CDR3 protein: CASSEGTTGRTEAFF
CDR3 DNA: TGTGCCAGCAGCGAAGGGACGACAGGGCGGACTGAAGCTTTCTTT

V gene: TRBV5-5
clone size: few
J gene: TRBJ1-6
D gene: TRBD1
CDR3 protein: CASSPPRGFNSPLHF
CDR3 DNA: TGTGCCAGCAGCCCCCCCAGGGGGTTTAATTCACCCCTCCACTTT

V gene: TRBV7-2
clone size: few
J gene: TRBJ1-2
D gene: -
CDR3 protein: CASSLSQGSNYGYTF
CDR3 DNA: TGTGCCAGCAGCTTATCCCAGGGATCCAACTATGGCTACACCTTC

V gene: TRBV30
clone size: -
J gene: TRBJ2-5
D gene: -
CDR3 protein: CAWRPDLRGETQYF
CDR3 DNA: TGTGCCTGGAGGCCCGACCTAAGAGGGGAGACCCAGTACTTC

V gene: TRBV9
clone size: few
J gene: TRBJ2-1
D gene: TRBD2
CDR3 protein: CASSVDGRTSGSRYNEQFF
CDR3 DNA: TGTGCCAGCAGCGTAGATGGGAGGACTAGCGGGAGCCGATACAATGAGCAGTTCTTC

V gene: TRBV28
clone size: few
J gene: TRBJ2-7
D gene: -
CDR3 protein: CASSSGHILYEQYF
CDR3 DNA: TGTGCCAGCTCATCGGGACACATACTCTACGAGCAGTACTTC

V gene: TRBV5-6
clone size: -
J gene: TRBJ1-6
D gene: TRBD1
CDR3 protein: CASSARLRDRNSPLHF
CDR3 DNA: TGTGCCAGCAGCGCACGCCTCCGGGACAGAAATTCACCCCTCCACTTT

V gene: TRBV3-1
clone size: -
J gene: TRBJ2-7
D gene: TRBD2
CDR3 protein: CASSQMASGNYEQYF
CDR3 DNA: TGTGCCAGCAGCCAGATGGCTAGCGGGAACTACGAGCAGTACTTC

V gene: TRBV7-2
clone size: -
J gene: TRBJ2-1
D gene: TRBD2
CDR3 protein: CASSAGTSAVNEQFF
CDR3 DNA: TGTGCCAGCTCGGCGGGGACTAGCGCAGTCAATGAGCAGTTCTTC

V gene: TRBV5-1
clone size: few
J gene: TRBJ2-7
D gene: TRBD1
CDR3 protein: CASSQRTGGINEQYF
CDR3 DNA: TGCGCCAGCAGCCAAAGGACAGGGGGGATCAACGAGCAGTACTTC

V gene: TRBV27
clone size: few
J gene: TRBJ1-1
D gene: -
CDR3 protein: CASSLSAGNAEAFF
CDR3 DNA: TGTGCCAGCAGTTTATCAGCAGGGAACGCTGAAGCTTTCTTT

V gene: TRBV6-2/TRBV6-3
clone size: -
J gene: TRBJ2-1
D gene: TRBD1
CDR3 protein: CASTLRPRQGNEQFF
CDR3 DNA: TGTGCCAGCACCCTTAGACCAAGACAGGGCAATGAGCAGTTCTTC

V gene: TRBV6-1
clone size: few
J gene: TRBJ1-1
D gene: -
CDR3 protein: CASSEFGMTTEAFF
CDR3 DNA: TGTGCCAGCAGTGAATTCGGGATGACCACTGAAGCTTTCTTT

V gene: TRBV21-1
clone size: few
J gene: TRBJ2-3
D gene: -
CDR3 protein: CASSLPMRPKGDTQYF
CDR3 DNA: TGTGCCAGCAGCTTACCTATGAGACCTAAAGGAGATACGCAGTATTTT

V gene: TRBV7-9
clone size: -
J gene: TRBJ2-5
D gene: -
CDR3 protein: CASSWGSQETQYF
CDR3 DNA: TGTGCCAGCAGCTGGGGCAGCCAAGAGACCCAGTACTTC

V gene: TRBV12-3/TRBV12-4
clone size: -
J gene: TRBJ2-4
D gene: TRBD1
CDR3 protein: CASSRNRDRGLAAAKNIQYF
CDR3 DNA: TGTGCCAGCAGCCGCAACCGGGACAGGGGGCTAGCTGCAGCCAAAAACATTCAGTACTTC

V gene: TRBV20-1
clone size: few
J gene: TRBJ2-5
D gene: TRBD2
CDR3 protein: CSARIPGGGETQYF
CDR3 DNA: TGCAGTGCTAGAATCCCGGGAGGTGGAGAGACCCAGTACTTC

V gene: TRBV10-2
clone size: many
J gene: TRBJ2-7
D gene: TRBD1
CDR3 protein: CATTSGTALYEQYF
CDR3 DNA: TGCGCCACCACCTCCGGGACAGCCTTATACGAGCAGTACTTC

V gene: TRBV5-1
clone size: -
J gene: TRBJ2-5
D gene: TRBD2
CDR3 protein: CASSRDYEETQYF
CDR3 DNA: TGCGCCAGCAGCCGGGACTACGAAGAGACCCAGTACTTC

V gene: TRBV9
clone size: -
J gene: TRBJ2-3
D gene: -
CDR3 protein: CASSAVTDTQYF
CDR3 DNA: TGTGCCAGCAGCGCCGTCACAGATACGCAGTATTTT

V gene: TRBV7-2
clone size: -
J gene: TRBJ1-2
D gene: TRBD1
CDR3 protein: CASSTTGMYGYTF
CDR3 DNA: TGTGCCAGCAGTACGACAGGGATGTATGGCTACACCTTC

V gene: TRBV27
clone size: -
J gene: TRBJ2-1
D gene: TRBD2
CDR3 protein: CASSLMRGGFNEQFF
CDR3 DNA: TGTGCCAGCAGTTTAATGCGGGGGGGCTTCAATGAGCAGTTCTTC

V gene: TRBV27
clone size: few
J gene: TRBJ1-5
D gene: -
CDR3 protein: CASSPRGRISNQPQHF
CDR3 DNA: TGTGCCAGCAGTCCCCGTGGGCGGATTAGCAATCAGCCCCAGCATTTT

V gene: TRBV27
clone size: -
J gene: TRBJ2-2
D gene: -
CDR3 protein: CASSLSGSGLTGELFF
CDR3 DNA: TGTGCCAGCAGTTTATCGGGGTCTGGGTTGACCGGGGAGCTGTTTTTT

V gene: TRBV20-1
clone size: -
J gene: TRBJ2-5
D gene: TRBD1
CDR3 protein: CSARAPGWTGHQETQYF
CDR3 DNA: TGCAGTGCTAGAGCCCCAGGCTGGACAGGGCACCAAGAGACCCAGTACTTC

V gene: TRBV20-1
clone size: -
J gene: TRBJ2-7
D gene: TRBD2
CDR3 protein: CSAKAGVGYEQYF
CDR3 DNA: TGCAGTGCTAAAGCGGGAGTAGGCTACGAGCAGTACTTC

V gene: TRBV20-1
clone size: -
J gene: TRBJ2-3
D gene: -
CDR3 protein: CSARRSTSTDTQYF
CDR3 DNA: TGCAGTGCTAGACGGTCGACTAGCACAGATACGCAGTATTTT

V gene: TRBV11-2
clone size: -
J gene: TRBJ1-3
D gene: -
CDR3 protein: CASSLGGSLPRSGNTIYF
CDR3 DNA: TGTGCCAGCAGCTTAGGGGGGTCTCTCCCTCGCTCTGGAAACACCATATATTTT

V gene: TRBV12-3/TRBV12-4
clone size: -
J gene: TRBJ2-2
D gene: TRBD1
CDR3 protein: CASSRGQGRTGELFF
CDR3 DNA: TGTGCCAGCAGCCGGGGACAGGGTCGGACCGGGGAGCTGTTTTTT

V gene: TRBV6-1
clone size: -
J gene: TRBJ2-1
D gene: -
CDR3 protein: CASSPWATKAHEQFF
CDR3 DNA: TGTGCCAGCAGTCCATGGGCCACCAAAGCCCATGAGCAGTTCTTC

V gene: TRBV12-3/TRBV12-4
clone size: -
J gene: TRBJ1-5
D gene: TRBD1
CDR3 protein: CASTLFGTGDQPQHF
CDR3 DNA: TGTGCCAGCACCCTCTTTGGGACAGGGGATCAGCCCCAGCATTTT

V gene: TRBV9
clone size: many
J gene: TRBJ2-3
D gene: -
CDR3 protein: CASSVLLTDTQYF
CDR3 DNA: TGTGCCAGCAGCGTATTACTCACAGATACGCAGTATTTT

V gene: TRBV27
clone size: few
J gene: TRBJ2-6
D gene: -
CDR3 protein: CASTGGFSGANVLTF
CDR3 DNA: TGTGCCAGCACGGGCGGGTTCTCTGGGGCCAACGTCCTGACTTTC

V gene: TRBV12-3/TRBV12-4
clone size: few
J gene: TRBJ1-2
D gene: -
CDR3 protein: CASSLEDFTIF
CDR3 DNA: TGTGCCAGCAGTTTAGAGGACTTCACCATCTTC

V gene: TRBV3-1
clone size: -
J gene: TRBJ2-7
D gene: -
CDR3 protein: CTSSLARVWQQSSYEQYF
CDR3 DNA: TGTACCAGCAGTTTGGCCCGGGTTTGGCAGCAGAGCTCCTACGAGCAGTACTTC

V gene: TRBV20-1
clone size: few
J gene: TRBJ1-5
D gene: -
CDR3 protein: CSARDMSNQPQHF
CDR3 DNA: TGCAGTGCCCGTGACATGTCTAATCAGCCCCAGCATTTT

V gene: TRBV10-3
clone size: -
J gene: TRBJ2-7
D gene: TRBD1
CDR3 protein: CAISGGTGISYEQYF
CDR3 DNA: TGTGCCATCAGTGGTGGGACAGGGATCTCCTACGAGCAGTACTTC

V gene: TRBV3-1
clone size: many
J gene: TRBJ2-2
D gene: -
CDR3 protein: CASSQTRTSTATGELFF
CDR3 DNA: TGTGCCAGCAGCCAAACCCGTACTAGCACGGCCACCGGGGAGCTGTTTTTT

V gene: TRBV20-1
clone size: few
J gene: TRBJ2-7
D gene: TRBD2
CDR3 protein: CSATVSGRMYEQYF
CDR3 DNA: TGCAGTGCTACAGTGAGCGGGAGAATGTACGAGCAGTACTTC

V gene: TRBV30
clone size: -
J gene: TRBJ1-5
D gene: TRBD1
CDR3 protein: CAWSVPGQGGWQPQHF
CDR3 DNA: TGTGCCTGGAGTGTACCGGGACAGGGTGGTTGGCAGCCCCAGCATTTT

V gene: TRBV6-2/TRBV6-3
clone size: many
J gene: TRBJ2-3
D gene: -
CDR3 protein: CASKSMGDTQYF
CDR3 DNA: TGTGCCAGCAAATCCATGGGAGATACGCAGTATTTT

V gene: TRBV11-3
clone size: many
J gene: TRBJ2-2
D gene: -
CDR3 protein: CASSLTYTGELFF
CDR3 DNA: TGTGCCAGCAGCTTAACCTACACCGGGGAGCTGTTTTTT

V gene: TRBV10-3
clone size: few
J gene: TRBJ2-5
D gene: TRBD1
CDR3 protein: CAISESFDRASQYF
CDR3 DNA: TGTGCCATCAGTGAGTCTTTCGACAGGGCTTCCCAGTACTTC

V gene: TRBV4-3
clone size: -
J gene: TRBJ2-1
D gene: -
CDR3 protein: CASSPQPYGSSYNEQFF
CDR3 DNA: TGCGCCAGCAGCCCCCAACCTTACGGGAGCTCCTACAATGAGCAGTTCTTC

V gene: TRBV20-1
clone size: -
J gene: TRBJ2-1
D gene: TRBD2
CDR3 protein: CSARDLLGLGGYNEQFF
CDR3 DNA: TGCAGTGCTAGAGATCTCCTCGGACTAGGCGGCTACAATGAGCAGTTCTTC

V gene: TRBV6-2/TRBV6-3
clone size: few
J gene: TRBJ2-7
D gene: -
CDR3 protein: CASSYPRPRTTELKQYF
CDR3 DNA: TGTGCCAGCAGTTACCCGCGGCCCAGGACAACCGAATTGAAGCAGTACTTC

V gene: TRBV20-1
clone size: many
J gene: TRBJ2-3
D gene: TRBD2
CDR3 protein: CSASLLAGAAADTQYF
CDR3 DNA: TGCAGTGCTAGCCTTCTAGCGGGAGCTGCCGCAGATACGCAGTATTTT

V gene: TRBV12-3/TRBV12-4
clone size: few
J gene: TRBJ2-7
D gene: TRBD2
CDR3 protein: CASSAAAGGSYEQYF
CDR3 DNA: TGTGCCAGCAGTGCCGCGGCGGGGGGTTCCTACGAGCAGTACTTC

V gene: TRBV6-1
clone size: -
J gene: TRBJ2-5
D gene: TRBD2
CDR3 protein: CASSKGLAGGIQETQYF
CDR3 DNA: TGTGCCAGCAGCAAGGGACTAGCGGGAGGGATCCAAGAGACCCAGTACTTC

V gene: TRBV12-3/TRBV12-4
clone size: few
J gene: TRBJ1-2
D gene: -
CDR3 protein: CASSLGTRRANYGYTF
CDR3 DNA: TGTGCCAGCAGTTTAGGCACACGAAGAGCTAACTATGGCTACACCTTC